Each of the 28 T cell receptor beta chains below was sequenced from the same sample in a study of cytomegalovirus exposure and HLA in healthy donors. A multiplex PCR was run with 60 Vbeta primers and 13 Jbeta primers. The assay was immunoSEQ multiplex PCR, and TCRdb's table has in-frame clones only and misses some. Of approximately 87,000 clones in the sample, 65% to 90% were seen once. Specimen: PBMCs. All receptors come from an older woman in good health and CMV-seropositive.

The chain has TRBV20-1 and TRBJ1-1; D is unresolved. The V end was cut by 8 bases, the J end by 1 base, with 8 bases between. The CDR3 is 11 residues long. Germline assignment: CDR1 DFQATT and CDR2 SNEGSKA (reference sequence). In nucleotides, the CDR3 is TGCAGTCGAGTTACGAACACTGAAGCTTTCTTT. This encodes CSRVTNTEAFF.

The V gene is TRBV5-4, the J gene TRBJ2-7; TRBD1 matches at 10 bases. Germline trimming cut 0 bases from V and 4 bases from J; bases unmatched to any gene: 4. This CDR3 is 15 amino acids long. The germline V gene has CDR1 SGHNT and CDR2 YYREEE (reference sequence). The CDR3 DNA is TGTGCCAGCAGCTTGGGACAGGGGGCGGGATACGAGCAGTACTTC. Translated: CASSLGQGAGYEQYF. Together with reference TRBV5-4 and TRBJ2-7, the CDR3 gives the full variable domain: ETGVTQSPTHLIKTRGQQVTLRCSSQSGHNTVSWYQQALGQGPQFIFQYYREEENGRGNFPPRFSGLQFPNYSSELNVNALELDDSALYLCASSLGQGAGYEQYFGPGTRLTVT.

The chain employs TRBV6-6 and TRBJ1-2, with D possibly matching TRBD1 (6 bases). V lost 5 bases and J 4 bases, leaving 20 bases between the germline ends. Germline CDR1 is MNHNY and CDR2 is SVGAGI (reference sequence). CDR3 length equals 16 residues. The CDR3 DNA follows: TGTGCCAGCAGTACCAGCGGGGGGCGCTTAAGCTATGGCTACACCTTC. Protein sequence: CASSTSGGRLSYGYTF.

The CDR3 DNA sequence: TGTGCCAGCAGTTACTCGGGACAGGGGGTTGAGACCCAGTACTTC. Protein sequence: CASSYSGQGVETQYF. The chain uses TRBV6-5 and TRBJ2-5, with 11 bases lining up with TRBD1. The V gene end was trimmed by 0 bases and the J gene end by 5 bases; junction bases not matched to a gene: 2. Germline V gives CDR1 MNHEY, CDR2 SVGAGI. This CDR3 spans 15 amino acids.

The rearrangement joins TRBV10-2 to TRBJ1-2, with 9 bases that match TRBD1. The CDR3 has 13 residues. Germline V lookup: CDR1 WSHSY, CDR2 SAAADI. The trim removed 4 bases at V and 4 bases at J, leaving 1 base unmatched. CDR3 nucleotides: TGCGCCAGCAGTGGGACAGGGGTCTATGGCTACACCTTC. This translates into CASSGTGVYGYTF.

The chain joins TRBV19 to TRBJ2-1; D might be TRBD1 (6 bases). V lost 5 bases, J lost 4 bases, and 9 bases lay in between. The V gene's germline CDR1 is LNHDA and CDR2 SQIVND (reference sequence). This CDR3 has 13 amino acids. CDR3 nucleotide sequence: TGTGCCAGTAGTCCCAGGGGATACAATGAGCAGTTCTTC. It specifies CASSPRGYNEQFF.

This clone was seen only once. The V and J genes are TRBV11-2 and TRBJ2-3; 7 bases align to TRBD2. Trimming at V came to 3 bases and at J to 2 bases, leaving 5 bases not matched to a gene. The CDR3 contains 15 residues. Germline values: CDR1 SGHAT, CDR2 FQNNGV. The CDR3 reads CASSFGGSNTDTQYF. For the CDR3, the DNA is TGTGCCAGCAGCTTCGGGGGGAGTAACACAGATACGCAGTATTTT.

J is TRBJ2-7 and V is TRBV20-1; D not certain. The CDR3 covers 11 residues. Trimming took off 5 bases at V and 10 bases at J, with 15 bases between the two ends. Germline V CDR1 and CDR2: DFQATT, SNEGSKA (reference sequence). The CDR3 DNA follows: TGCAGTGCTGGCCCCAAGGTTAGCCAGTACTTC. It specifies CSAGPKVSQYF.

The rearrangement links TRBV29-1 to TRBJ2-3; D perhaps matches TRBD2 (6 bases). CDR3 length: 15 amino acids. Between the trimmed V and J ends, which lost 7 bases and 3 bases, there was a span of 20 bases. CDR1 and CDR2 from the germline V gene are SQVTM and ANQGSEA. The CDR3 DNA is TGCAGCGCTAGCCCGGGACCAGGGAGGACAGATACGCAGTATTTT. Amino acids: CSASPGPGRTDTQYF.

The chain couples TRBV10-3 to TRBJ2-4; the match to TRBD1 covers 9 bases. Germline V CDR1 and CDR2: ENHRY, SYGVKD. The trim removed 3 bases at V and 4 bases at J, leaving 4 bases unmatched. This CDR3 is built from 15 residues. In DNA, the CDR3 is TGTGCCATCAGTGATCAGGGACAGGGAAAAAACATTCAGTACTTC. This gives the protein CAISDQGQGKNIQYF.

The chain has TRBV6-5 and TRBJ2-3; no clear D gene. Germline CDR1 reads MNHEY; CDR2 reads SVGAGI. V was pared by 10 bases and J by 6 bases, with 23 bases between. CDR3 length: 15 amino acids. The CDR3: CATLDIKIATDTQYF. The CDR3 nucleotides read TGTGCCACCCTTGATATAAAAATAGCCACGGATACGCAGTATTTT.

This rearrangement joins TRBV23-1 to TRBJ1-2, with TRBD1 as a possible D gene (5 bases). TRBV23-1 is annotated as an ORF whose role is uncertain. The CDR3 length is 16 residues. V dropped 4 bases and J dropped 6 bases, with 21 bases sitting between them. CDR3 in DNA: TGCGCCAGCAGTCCCAAATCCGGGGACTTTGAGAATGGCTACACCTTC. This sequence encodes CASSPKSGDFENGYTF.

The chain couples TRBV4-2 to TRBJ2-6; D may be TRBD2 (6 bases). CDR1 and CDR2 (germline): LGHNA, YNFKEQ. The CDR3 extends over 15 amino acids. V lost 1 base, J lost 3 bases, and 7 bases lay in between. CDR3 sequence: CASSQAGSGANVLTF. CDR3 DNA: TGTGCCAGCAGCCAAGCCGGGAGTGGGGCCAACGTCCTGACTTTC.

The chain joins TRBV19 to TRBJ2-1; D uncertain. Trimming removed 10 bases at V and 4 bases at J, with 14 bases between. Germline V gene lookup returns CDR1 LNHDA and CDR2 SQIVND (reference sequence). The CDR3 sequence is 13 residues long. CDR3: CATAAHPYNEQFF. The CDR3 coding sequence is TGTGCCACCGCAGCGCACCCTTACAATGAGCAGTTCTTC.

The chain links TRBV11-2 to TRBJ2-5, with D possibly matching TRBD2 (5 bases). Per the germline V gene, CDR1 is SGHAT and CDR2 is FQNNGV. The CDR3 is 13 amino acids. Trimming removed 5 bases from V and 3 bases from J, with 10 bases in between. CDR3 protein: CASSQDWEETQYF. The CDR3 coding sequence is TGTGCCAGCAGCCAGGACTGGGAAGAGACCCAGTACTTC.

The chain carries TRBV7-2 and TRBJ2-3; D uncertain. V shed 4 bases and J shed 4 bases, with 12 bases lying between them. Germline V CDR1 and CDR2: SGHTA, FQGNSA. This CDR3 contains 14 residues. The CDR3 is CASSSRPIPDTQYF. As DNA, the CDR3 is TGTGCCAGCAGCTCCCGTCCTATCCCAGATACGCAGTATTTT.

This chain joins TRBV19 and TRBJ2-6, with TRBD2 as a possible D gene (5 bases). The CDR3 length is 15 residues. CDR1 and CDR2 from the germline V gene are LNHDA and SQIVND (reference sequence). V was pared by 5 bases and J by 2 bases, with 10 bases between. The CDR3 loop is CASSPKGAGANVLTF. CDR3 in DNA: TGTGCCAGTAGTCCTAAGGGAGCTGGGGCCAACGTCCTGACTTTC. The full variable domain, completed using reference TRBV19 and TRBJ2-6, is DGGITQSPKYLFRKEGQNVTLSCEQNLNHDAMYWYRQDPGQGLRLIYYSQIVNDFQKGDIAEGYSVSREKKESFPLTVTSAQKNPTAFYLCASSPKGAGANVLTFGAGSRLTVL.

This clone is a singleton in its sample. The chain employs TRBV30 and TRBJ2-3; 7 bases match TRBD2. Germline V gene sequence: CDR1 GTSNPN, CDR2 SVGIG (reference sequence). The CDR3 runs 13 residues. V was clipped by 5 bases and J by 2 bases; unmatched bases: 4. The CDR3 region is CAWERDDTDTQYF. The CDR3 DNA reads as TGTGCCTGGGAGCGGGACGACACAGATACGCAGTATTTT.

To note about this clone: Other nucleotide sequences from this sample produce the same CDR3. The rearrangement links TRBV13 to TRBJ1-2; D uncertain. This CDR3 is built from 12 residues. Trimming removed 5 bases from V and 7 bases from J, with 11 bases in between. The germline V gene has CDR1 PRHDT and CDR2 FYEKMQ (reference sequence). This chain's CDR3 is CASSAGMSGYTF. The DNA for the CDR3 is TGTGCCAGCAGCGCGGGGATGAGTGGCTACACCTTC.

This clone came up once. This chain uses TRBV5-1 with TRBJ1-1; perhaps TRBD1 as D (5 bases). Germline V lookup: CDR1 SGHRS, CDR2 YFSETQ. CDR3 length: 14 amino acids. With 0 bases removed from V and 4 bases from J, the gap between germline ends came to 10 bases. This CDR3 is CASSLGGGSTEAFF. CDR3 DNA sequence: TGCGCCAGCAGCTTGGGTGGGGGGTCCACTGAAGCTTTCTTT. Complete variable domain (other parts from reference TRBV5-1 and TRBJ1-1): KAGVTQTPRYLIKTRGQQVTLSCSPISGHRSVSWYQQTPGQGLQFLFEYFSETQRNKGNFPGRFSGRQFSNSRSEMNVSTLELGDSALYLCASSLGGGSTEAFFGQGTRLTVV.

The genes are TRBV5-1 and TRBJ2-3, with D maybe TRBD1 (6 bases). Germline V gives CDR1 SGHRS, CDR2 YFSETQ. CDR3 length equals 15 residues. V lost 3 bases and J 4 bases, leaving 15 bases between the germline ends. The CDR3 DNA follows: TGCGCCAGCAGCTCGGCAGGGGAACCCGCAGATACGCAGTATTTT. Amino acids: CASSSAGEPADTQYF. Variable domain in full (rest from reference TRBV5-1 and TRBJ2-3): KAGVTQTPRYLIKTRGQQVTLSCSPISGHRSVSWYQQTPGQGLQFLFEYFSETQRNKGNFPGRFSGRQFSNSRSEMNVSTLELGDSALYLCASSSAGEPADTQYFGPGTRLTVL.

This clone was seen a few times. V is TRBV5-4 and J is TRBJ1-1; D remains ambiguous. The germline V gene has CDR1 SGHNT and CDR2 YYREEE (reference sequence). The CDR3 has 12 residues. Trimming left V 3 bases short and J 6 bases short, with 9 bases between. The CDR3 here is CASSSRSAEAFF. In DNA form, the CDR3 reads TGTGCCAGCAGCTCCCGTTCCGCTGAAGCTTTCTTT.

The chain couples TRBV19 to TRBJ2-5; 11 nucleotides align to TRBD2. Germline CDR1 reads LNHDA; CDR2 reads SQIVND (reference sequence). V lost 3 bases, J lost 4 bases, and 4 bases stayed unmatched. The CDR3 runs to 15 residues. The DNA of the CDR3 is TGTGCCAGTAGTATCGGGCTAGCGGGAGGAGAGACCCAGTACTTC. Residues: CASSIGLAGGETQYF.

V usage is TRBV7-2 and J usage is TRBJ1-1, with D maybe TRBD1 (6 bases). CDR1 is SGHTA, CDR2 FQGNSA, per germline. The CDR3 is 14 amino acids. V lost 5 bases to trimming and J lost 1 base, with 11 bases between them. The CDR3 sequence is CASSPGQSNTEAFF. As DNA, the CDR3 is TGTGCCAGCAGCCCCGGACAGTCGAACACTGAAGCTTTCTTT.

This clone was seen a single time. The gene calls are TRBV10-2 and TRBJ2-7; 10 positions agree with TRBD2. The germline CDR1 and CDR2 sequences are WSHSY and SAAADI. The CDR3 loop spans 15 amino acids. The V segment lost 0 bases and the J segment 4 bases; nucleotides outside the gene matches: 3. The CDR3, as DNA: TGCGCCAGCAGTGAGTCCGCAGCGGGAGGGTACGAGCAGTACTTC. Its protein is CASSESAAGGYEQYF.

In DNA form, the CDR3 reads TGTGCCAGTAGTATAGGCGGAGCTTTCAATGAGCAGTTCTTC. Translating gives CASSIGGAFNEQFF. This chain links TRBV19 with TRBJ2-1, with unresolved D. Germline V CDR1 and CDR2: LNHDA, SQIVND (reference sequence). The CDR3 sequence is 14 residues long. Trimming stripped 1 base from V and 6 bases from J, with 10 bases between.

V gene TRBV6-5 combines with J gene TRBJ2-7; 11 bases are a match to TRBD2. Germline-derived CDR1 and CDR2 are MNHEY and SVGAGI. J lost 1 base, V lost 0 bases, and 2 bases had no gene match. The CDR3 totals 16 residues. The chain's CDR3 is CASSYSRTSGSYEQYF. CDR3 nucleotide sequence: TGTGCCAGCAGTTACTCAAGGACTAGCGGGTCCTACGAGCAGTACTTC.

The gene calls are TRBV27 and TRBJ2-3; no firm D call. The V gene's germline CDR1 is MNHEY and CDR2 SMNVEV (reference sequence). This CDR3 is built from 14 residues. Trimming pared 3 bases from V and 0 bases from J, leaving 7 bases between. CDR3 protein: CASSFTDSTDTQYF. Written as DNA, the CDR3 is TGTGCCAGCAGTTTTACTGATAGCACAGATACGCAGTATTTT.